This T cell receptor beta chain was retrieved from a study of chemoradiotherapy in HPV16-positive cancers. Study as a whole: Functional T-cell assays on a couple of HPV16-positive patients' cells defined candidate HPV-specific clones and common TCR motifs. Overall study findings and caveats: Candidate HPV-specific clones and E7-related TCR motifs grew in tumor during treatment.

This clone was picked up one time. Its antigen is not identified. TCRdb's table, derived via immunoSEQ multiplex PCR, lists solely in-frame clones and lacks some. The sample carries around 20,000 clones, approximately 73% recorded once. This CDR3 comprises 15 residues. V trimming: 0 bases; J trimming: 7 bases; junction bases outside the gene matches: 5. Germline V CDR1 and CDR2: LGHNA, YSLEER. This specimen was taken from a patient who underwent chemoradiotherapy. The chain carries TRBV4-3 and TRBJ2-1; 8 bases are a match to TRBD1. The clonotype was recovered from a human donor with HPV-associated anogenital cancer. The CDR3 DNA reads as TGCGCCAGCAGCCAAGATACCACAGGGGGAAATGAGCAGTTCTTC. This translates into CASSQDTTGGNEQFF.